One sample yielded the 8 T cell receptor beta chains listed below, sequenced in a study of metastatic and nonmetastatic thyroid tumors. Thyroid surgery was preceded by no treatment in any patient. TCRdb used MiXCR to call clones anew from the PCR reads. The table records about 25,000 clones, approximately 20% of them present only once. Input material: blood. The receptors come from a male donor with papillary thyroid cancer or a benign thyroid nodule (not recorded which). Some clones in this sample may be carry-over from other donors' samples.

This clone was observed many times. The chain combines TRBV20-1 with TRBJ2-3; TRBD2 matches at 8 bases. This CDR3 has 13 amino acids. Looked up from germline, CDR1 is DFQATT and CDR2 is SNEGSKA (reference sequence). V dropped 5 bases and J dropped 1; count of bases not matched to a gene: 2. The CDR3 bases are TGCAGTGCTCAAGCGGGAGGCACAGATACGCAGTATTTT. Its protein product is CSAQAGGTDTQYF.

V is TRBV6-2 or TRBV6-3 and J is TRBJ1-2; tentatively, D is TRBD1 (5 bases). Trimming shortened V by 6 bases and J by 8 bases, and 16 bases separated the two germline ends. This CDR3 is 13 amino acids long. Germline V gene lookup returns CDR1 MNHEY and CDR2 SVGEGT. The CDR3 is CASSPGQAGGYTF. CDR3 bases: TGTGCCAGCAGCCCCGGACAAGCCGGGGGCTACACCTTC.

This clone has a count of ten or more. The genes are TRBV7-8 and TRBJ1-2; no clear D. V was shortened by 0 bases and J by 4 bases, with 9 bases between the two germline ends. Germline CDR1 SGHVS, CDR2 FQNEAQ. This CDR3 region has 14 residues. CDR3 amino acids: CASSLASESYGYTF. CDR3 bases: TGTGCCAGCAGCTTAGCTTCGGAATCCTATGGCTACACCTTC.

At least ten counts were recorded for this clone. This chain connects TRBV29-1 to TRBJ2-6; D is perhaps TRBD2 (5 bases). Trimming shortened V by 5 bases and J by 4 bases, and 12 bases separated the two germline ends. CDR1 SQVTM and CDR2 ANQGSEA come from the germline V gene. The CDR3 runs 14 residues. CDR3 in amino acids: CSVPEGPGANVLTF. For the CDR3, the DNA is TGCAGCGTTCCCGAGGGCCCGGGGGCCAACGTCCTGACTTTC.

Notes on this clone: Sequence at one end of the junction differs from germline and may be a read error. CDR3: CVSSHLGDRAHEQYF. In nucleotides, the CDR3 is TGCGTCAGCAGCCACTTAGGGGACAGGGCCCACGAGCAGTACTTC. The chain joins TRBV4-1 to TRBJ2-7, with 9 nucleotides matching TRBD1. CDR3 length: 15 residues. Germline CDR1 is MGHRA and CDR2 is YSYEKL.

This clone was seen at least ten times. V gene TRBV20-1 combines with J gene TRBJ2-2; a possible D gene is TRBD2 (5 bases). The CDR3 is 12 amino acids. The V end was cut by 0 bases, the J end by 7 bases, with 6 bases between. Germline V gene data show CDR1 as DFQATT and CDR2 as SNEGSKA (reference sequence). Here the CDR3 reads CSARERGGELFF. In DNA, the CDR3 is TGCAGTGCTAGAGAACGGGGCGGGGAGCTGTTTTTT.

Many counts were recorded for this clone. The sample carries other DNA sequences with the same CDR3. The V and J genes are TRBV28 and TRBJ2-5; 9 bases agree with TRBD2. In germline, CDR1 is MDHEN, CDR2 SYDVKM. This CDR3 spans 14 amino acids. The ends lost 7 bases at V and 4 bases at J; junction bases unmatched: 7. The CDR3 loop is CASTAPGLAETQYF. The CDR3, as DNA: TGTGCCAGCACCGCCCCGGGACTAGCAGAGACCCAGTACTTC. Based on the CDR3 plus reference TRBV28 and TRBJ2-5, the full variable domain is DVKVTQSSRYLVKRTGEKVFLECVQDMDHENMFWYRQDPGLGLRLIYFSYDVKMKEKGDIPEGYSVSREKKERFSLILESASTNQTSMYLCASTAPGLAETQYFGPGTRLLVL.

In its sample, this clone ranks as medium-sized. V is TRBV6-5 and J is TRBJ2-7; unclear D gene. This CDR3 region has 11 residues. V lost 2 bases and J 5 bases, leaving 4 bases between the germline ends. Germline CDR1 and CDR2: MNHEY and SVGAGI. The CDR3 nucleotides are TGTGCCAGCAGTTACCTAGACGAGCAGTACTTC. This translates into CASSYLDEQYF.